This paragraph covers one TCR beta chain sequence. Its target is unknown. This entry is derived from a study of T-cell memory formation after mild COVID-19. Points from the study as a whole: A second wave expanding day 15 to 37 was CD4+-biased; contracting clones were balanced.

TCRdb re-called the 5' RACE reads through MiXCR, storing one row per CDR3 protein. The sample lists around 200,000 distinct CDR3 sequences, more than 25% seen once, with about 10% in the top ten. Sequences were obtained from PBMCs or a T cell subset sorted from them (not recorded which). This TCR came from an adult woman who had mild COVID-19 (a few samples of this study predate the infection). Cell type and time point are not known.

In DNA, the CDR3 is TGTGCCAGCAGCGTTACAGCTTACACTGAAGCTTTCTTT. It translates to CASSVTAYTEAFF. The chain employs TRBV9 and TRBJ1-1; D is undetermined. Germline V lookup: CDR1 SGDLS, CDR2 YYNGEE. The ends were cut back, 2 bases at V and 3 bases at J, with 8 bases in the middle. The CDR3 consists of 13 residues.